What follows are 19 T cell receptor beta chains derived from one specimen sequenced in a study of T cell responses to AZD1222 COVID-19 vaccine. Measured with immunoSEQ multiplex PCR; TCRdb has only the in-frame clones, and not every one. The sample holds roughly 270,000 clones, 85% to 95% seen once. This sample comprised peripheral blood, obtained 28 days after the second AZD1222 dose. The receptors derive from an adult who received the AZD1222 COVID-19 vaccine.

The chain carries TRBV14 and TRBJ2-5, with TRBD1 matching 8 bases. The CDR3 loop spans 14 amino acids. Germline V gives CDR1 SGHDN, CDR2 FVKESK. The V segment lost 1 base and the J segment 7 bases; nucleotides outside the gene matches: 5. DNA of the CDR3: TGTGCCAGCAGCCAAGGGACAGGGCTTGGGACCCAGTACTTC. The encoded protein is CASSQGTGLGTQYF.

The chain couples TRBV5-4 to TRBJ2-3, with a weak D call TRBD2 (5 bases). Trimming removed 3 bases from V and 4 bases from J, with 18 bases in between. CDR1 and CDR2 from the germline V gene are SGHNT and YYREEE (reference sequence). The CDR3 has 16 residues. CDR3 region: CASSSTTGGGADTQYF. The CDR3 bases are TGTGCCAGCAGCTCCACCACTGGAGGAGGAGCAGATACGCAGTATTTT.

CDR3 nucleotide sequence: TGTGCCACCAGCAGAGATATCGTCAGAGAGCCCCAGCATTTT. Translated, it gives CATSRDIVREPQHF. The J gene is TRBJ1-5, the V gene TRBV15; D call uncertain. CDR1 and CDR2 from the germline V gene are LNHNV and YYDKDF (reference sequence). V lost 0 bases to trimming and J lost 8 bases, with 11 bases between them. There are 14 residues in the CDR3.

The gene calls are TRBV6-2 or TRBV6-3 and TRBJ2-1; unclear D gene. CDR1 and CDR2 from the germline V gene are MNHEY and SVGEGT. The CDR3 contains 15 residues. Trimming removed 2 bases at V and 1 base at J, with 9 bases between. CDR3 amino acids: CASSYVSPSYNEQFF. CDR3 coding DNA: TGTGCCAGCAGTTACGTCTCTCCTTCCTACAATGAGCAGTTCTTC.

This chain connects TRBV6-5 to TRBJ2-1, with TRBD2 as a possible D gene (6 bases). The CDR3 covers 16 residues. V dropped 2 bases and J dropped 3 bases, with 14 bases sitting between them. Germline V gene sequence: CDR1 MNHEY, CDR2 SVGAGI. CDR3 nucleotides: TGTGCCAGCAGTTACGCGGAGGGAAACGGCTACAATGAGCAGTTCTTC. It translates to CASSYAEGNGYNEQFF.

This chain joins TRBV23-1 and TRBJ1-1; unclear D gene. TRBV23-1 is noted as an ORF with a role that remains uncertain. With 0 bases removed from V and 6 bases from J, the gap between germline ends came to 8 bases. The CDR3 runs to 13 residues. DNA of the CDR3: TGCGCCAGCAGTCAATCGTTGCGAGCTGAAGCTTTCTTT. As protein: CASSQSLRAEAFF.

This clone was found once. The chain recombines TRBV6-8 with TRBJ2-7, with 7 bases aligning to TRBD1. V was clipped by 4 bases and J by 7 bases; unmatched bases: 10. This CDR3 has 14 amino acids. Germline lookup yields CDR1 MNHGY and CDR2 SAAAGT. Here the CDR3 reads CASSLLEGQEEQYF. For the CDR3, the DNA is TGTGCCAGCAGTTTATTAGAAGGACAGGAAGAGCAGTACTTC.

The CDR3 loop reads CASSPGGEGPDTQYF. In DNA, the CDR3 is TGTGCCAGCAGCCCAGGGGGCGAAGGTCCAGATACGCAGTATTTT. V is TRBV7-7 and J is TRBJ2-3; TRBD1 matches 8 bases. Germline V CDR1 and CDR2: SSHAT, FNYEAQ (reference sequence). V trimming: 5 bases; J trimming: 4 bases; junction bases outside the gene matches: 8. The CDR3 is made up of 15 amino acids.

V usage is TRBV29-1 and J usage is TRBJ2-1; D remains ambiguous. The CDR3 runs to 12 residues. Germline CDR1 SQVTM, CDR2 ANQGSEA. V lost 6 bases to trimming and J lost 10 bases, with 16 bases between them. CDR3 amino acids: CSVYVGTPEQFF. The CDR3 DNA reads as TGCAGCGTCTACGTGGGCACCCCCGAGCAGTTCTTC.

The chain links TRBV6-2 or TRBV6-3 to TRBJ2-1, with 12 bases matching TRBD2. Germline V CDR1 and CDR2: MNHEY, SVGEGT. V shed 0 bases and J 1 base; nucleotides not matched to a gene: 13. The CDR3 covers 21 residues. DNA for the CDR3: TGTGCCAGCAGTTACTCGAGACGGGTCCCTAGCGGGAGGGGATCCTACAATGAGCAGTTCTTC. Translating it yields CASSYSRRVPSGRGSYNEQFF.

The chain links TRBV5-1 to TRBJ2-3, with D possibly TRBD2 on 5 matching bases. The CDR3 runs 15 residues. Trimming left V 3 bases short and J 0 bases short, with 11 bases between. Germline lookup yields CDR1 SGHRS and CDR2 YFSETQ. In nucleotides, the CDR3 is TGCGCCAGCAGCTCCGCGGGCGATAGCACAGATACGCAGTATTTT. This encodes CASSSAGDSTDTQYF.

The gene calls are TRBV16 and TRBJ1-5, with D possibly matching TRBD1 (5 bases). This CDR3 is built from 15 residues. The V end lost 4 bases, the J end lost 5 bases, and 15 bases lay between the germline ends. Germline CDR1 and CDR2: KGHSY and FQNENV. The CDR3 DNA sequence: TGTGCCAGCAGCCGGGAGGGGATTGTGGATCAGCCCCAGCATTTT. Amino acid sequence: CASSREGIVDQPQHF.

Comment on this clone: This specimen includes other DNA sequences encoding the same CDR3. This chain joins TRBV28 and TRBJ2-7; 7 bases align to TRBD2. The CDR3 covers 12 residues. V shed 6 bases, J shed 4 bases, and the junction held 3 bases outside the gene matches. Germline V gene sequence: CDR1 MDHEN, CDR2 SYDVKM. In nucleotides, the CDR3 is TGTGCCAGCAGCCCGGGACTATACGAGCAGTACTTC. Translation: CASSPGLYEQYF.

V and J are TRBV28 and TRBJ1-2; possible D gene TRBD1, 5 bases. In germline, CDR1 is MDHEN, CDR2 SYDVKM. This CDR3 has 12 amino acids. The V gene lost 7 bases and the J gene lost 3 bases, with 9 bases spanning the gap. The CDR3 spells CASTPTDYGYTF. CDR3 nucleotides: TGTGCCAGCACCCCGACAGACTATGGCTACACCTTC.

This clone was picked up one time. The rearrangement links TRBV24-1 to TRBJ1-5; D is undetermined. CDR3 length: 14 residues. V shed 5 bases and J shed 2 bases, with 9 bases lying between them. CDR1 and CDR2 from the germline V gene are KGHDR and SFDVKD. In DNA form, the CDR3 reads TGTGCCACCAGTGGAAGGGATGGCAATCAGCCCCAGCATTTT. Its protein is CATSGRDGNQPQHF.

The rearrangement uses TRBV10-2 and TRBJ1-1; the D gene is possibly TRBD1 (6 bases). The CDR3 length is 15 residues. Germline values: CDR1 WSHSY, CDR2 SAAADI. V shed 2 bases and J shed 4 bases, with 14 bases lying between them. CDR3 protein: CASSERATGPTEAFF. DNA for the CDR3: TGCGCCAGCAGTGAGAGGGCGACAGGTCCCACTGAAGCTTTCTTT.

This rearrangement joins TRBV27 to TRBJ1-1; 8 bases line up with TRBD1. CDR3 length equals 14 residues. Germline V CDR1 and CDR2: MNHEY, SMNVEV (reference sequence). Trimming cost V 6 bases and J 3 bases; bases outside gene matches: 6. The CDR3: CASRGTGGDTEAFF. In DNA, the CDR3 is TGTGCCAGCAGGGGGACAGGAGGCGACACTGAAGCTTTCTTT.

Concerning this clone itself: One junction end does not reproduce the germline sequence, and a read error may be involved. For the CDR3, the DNA is TGTGCCAGTAACGGGAAACTAGCGGACTTGGAATTT. Amino acid sequence: CASNGKLADLEF. The J gene is TRBJ2-3, the V gene TRBV19; 8 bases match TRBD2. The germline CDR1 and CDR2 sequences are LNHDA and SQIVND (reference sequence). The CDR3 consists of 12 residues.

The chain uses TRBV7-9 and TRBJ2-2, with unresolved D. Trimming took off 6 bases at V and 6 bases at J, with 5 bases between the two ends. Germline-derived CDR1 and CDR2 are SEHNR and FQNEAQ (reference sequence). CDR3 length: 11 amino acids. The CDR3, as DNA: TGTGCCAGCAGGGAAGCCGGGGAGCTGTTTTTT. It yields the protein CASREAGELFF.